This entry concerns a single T cell receptor (beta chain). Its antigen is unidentified. Alpha and beta libraries were amplified separately from the second PCR onward. An equimolar mix of two oligonucleotides served as the beta constant-region primer for TRBC1 and TRBC2. Nested alpha and beta constant-region primers with the SP2 primer drove four PCR rounds on ligated cDNA. An oligonucleotide with the SP2 primer and a 12-nucleotide UMI was ligated to the cDNA 3' end. From the UMI-ligation and nested PCR reads, TCRdb called clonotypes with MiXCR, one entry per CDR3 protein. The repertoire holds under 150,000 distinct CDR3 sequences, approximately 21% seen once, with 0.6% to 0.7% in the top ten. Germline CDR1 reads MDHEN; CDR2 reads SYDVKM. CDR3 length: 15 residues. V was shortened by 2 bases and J by 4 bases, with 14 bases between the two germline ends. This sample was included in a study of naive and memory T cell subsets. Study-level results: Naive and memory repertoire findings lacked a ground truth for validation. Possibly reflecting memory cells re-expressing CD45RA, a few larger clonotypes occurred in naive repertoires, especially CD8.

The material sequenced was naive CD8+ T cells from blood. The chain links TRBV28 to TRBJ1-1, with TRBD1 as a possible D gene (6 bases). The receptor was isolated from a human donor in good health. This chain's CDR3 is CASSLSLGGATEAFF. In DNA form, the CDR3 reads TGTGCCAGCAGTTTAAGCTTGGGGGGGGCCACTGAAGCTTTCTTT.